Reported below is one T cell receptor (beta chain). Per germline, CDR1 SGDLS and CDR2 YYNGEE. V shed 2 bases, J shed 1 base, and the junction held 6 bases outside the gene matches. The length of the CDR3 is 16 residues. This entry comes from a study of T cell changes during pregnancy in multiple sclerosis. The method was immunoSEQ multiplex PCR; TCRdb's version includes in-frame clones alone and lacks a portion of them. The table lists tens of thousands of clones, approximately 92% of them singletons. This sequence was found in a female donor in good health, enrolled as a control in a pregnancy study. Source: CD8+ T cells from peripheral blood mononuclear cells, taken in the third trimester of pregnancy. The chain is built from TRBV9 and TRBJ2-3; 8 nucleotides agree with TRBD2. The CDR3 loop reads CASSVVAGGGTDTQYF. The CDR3 nucleotides are TGTGCCAGCAGCGTGGTAGCCGGGGGGGGCACAGATACGCAGTATTTT.